This TCR beta chain was observed in a study of cytomegalovirus exposure and HLA in healthy donors. Study background: A later analysis reported the same platform for the 110 or so validation repertoires and the 500 to 750 first-cohort repertoires. Study findings and constraints: Some public TCRs appeared in many individuals, while most sequences were rare. Cytomegalovirus association was assigned to about 150 TCR beta chains. The tendency of first-cohort TCR clusters to co-occur in the 120 or so validation repertoires was identified by a subsequent analysis.

Points on this clone: Its matching antigen is unknown.

Sequencing was performed with immunoSEQ multiplex PCR; in TCRdb, only in-frame clones are kept and a portion is missing. The sample includes about 160,000 clones, approximately 86% seen only once; the top ten take more than 2%. The CDR3 length is 15 residues. V trimming: 3 bases; J trimming: 3 bases; junction bases outside the gene matches: 10. From germline, CDR1 is SQVTM and CDR2 ANQGSEA. This rearrangement joins TRBV29-1 to TRBJ2-7; 8 positions agree with TRBD1. The receptor's source is a woman aged 18 to 35 in good health and CMV-seronegative. The sample was PBMCs. This chain's CDR3 is CSVERRGQEGYEQYF. The DNA for the CDR3 is TGCAGCGTTGAGAGGAGGGGACAGGAAGGCTACGAGCAGTACTTC.